This TCR beta chain was identified in a study of T-cell reconstitution after alpha-beta-depleted transplantation in children. This clonotype was observed once. Looked up from germline, CDR1 is MGHDK and CDR2 is SYGVNS. The CDR3 sequence is 14 residues long. Trimming took 8 bases from V and 0 from J, leaving 11 bases between them. Preparing the TCRbeta library involved the use of unique molecular identifiers. In TCRdb, the PCR reads were re-called with MiXCR into one record per CDR3 protein. Among about 47,000 distinct CDR3 sequences, around half were seen once, and the ten largest hold around two fifths.

The sequencing used peripheral blood, collected before TCRalphabeta/CD19-depleted stem cell transplant. This sequence was found in a boy less than two years old with SCID, due to receive a stem cell transplant. This chain joins TRBV25-1 and TRBJ2-4; tentative D call: TRBD1 (5 bases). The CDR3 is CASLDSAAKNIQYF. The CDR3 DNA is TGTGCCAGCCTTGACAGTGCAGCCAAAAACATTCAGTACTTC.